This T cell receptor beta chain was observed in a study of spatial heterogeneity in lung cancer. Study at large: Detection consistently captured more beta-chain sequences than alpha-chain sequences.

TCRdb used MiXCR to reprocess the 5' RACE reads, holding one entry per CDR3 protein. The table has over 8,000 distinct CDR3 sequences, around 5.8% seen once. The CDR3 runs 15 residues. Germline CDR1 reads SEHNR; CDR2 reads FQNEAQ (reference sequence). V lost 5 bases and J 2 bases, leaving 14 bases between the germline ends. This clonotype was seen ten or more times. Time point in this sample: sample taken at primary tumor resection. The material sequenced was normal lung tissue next to the tumor, taken at surgery. The genes are TRBV7-9 and TRBJ2-3; tentatively, D is TRBD1 or TRBD2 (5 bases each). This sequence originates from a male donor with early-stage non-small cell lung cancer. CDR3 amino acids: CASSLSAGATDTQYF. CDR3 coding DNA: TGTGCCAGCAGCCTAAGTGCCGGGGCCACAGATACGCAGTATTTT.